This T cell receptor (beta chain) was found in a study of control samples from healthy donors and cancer patients. V was clipped by 1 base and J by 9 bases, with 13 bases between them. Germline assignment: CDR1 SGHVS and CDR2 FQNEAQ. The CDR3 has 15 amino acids. The protocol was immunoSEQ multiplex PCR, while the TCRdb copy is restricted to in-frame clones and leaves out a portion. The sample has tens of thousands of clones; about nine tenths are singletons. The chain links TRBV7-8 to TRBJ1-6; tentative D call: TRBD1 (6 bases). Sequencing input: blood. This TCR was sampled from a man aged 30 to 45 in good health. The chain's CDR3 is CASSLDVRGSSPLHF. The CDR3 DNA sequence: TGTGCCAGCAGCTTAGACGTCAGGGGAAGTTCACCCCTCCACTTT.